This T cell receptor (beta chain) was captured in a study of T-cell memory formation after mild COVID-19. This CDR3 has 15 amino acids. Germline V gives CDR1 SGHVS, CDR2 FQNEAQ. The germline V and J ends were trimmed by 5 bases and 1 base, with 12 bases remaining between them. Concerning this clonotype: Its antigen is not identified.

Regarding the study as a whole: Whether second-wave clones peaking at day 37 were SARS-CoV-2 specific went unconfirmed.

Constant-segment primers served in 5'RACE that generated TCR alpha and TCR beta cDNA libraries bearing sample barcodes and UMIs. TCRdb re-called the 5' RACE reads with MiXCR, one entry per CDR3 protein. The sample contains roughly 400,000 distinct CDR3 sequences, 20% to 25% of which appear only once. This TCR derives from an adult woman who had mild COVID-19 (a few samples of this study predate the infection). Cell type and time point are not known. The gene calls are TRBV7-8 and TRBJ2-1; the D gene is possibly TRBD2 (5 bases). Sequenced: PBMCs or a T cell subset sorted from them (not recorded which). The CDR3 sequence is CASSLRGWSYNEQFF. The CDR3 DNA is TGTGCCAGCAGCCTCCGAGGGTGGTCCTACAATGAGCAGTTCTTC.